These T cell receptor beta chains were read from a single sample in a study of OX40 agonist ivuxolimab in advanced cancers. Profiling relied on immunoSEQ multiplex PCR, and the TCRdb table lists in-frame clones only, not all of them. The data show nearly 35,000 clones, roughly 90% seen once. The sequenced sample was CD4+ or CD8+ T cells sorted from blood, obtained in a trial of the OX40 agonist ivuxolimab. The receptors were sampled from an adult with an advanced solid tumor such as melanoma, head and neck, liver or kidney cancer. Both conserved end residues are part of each CDR3. The D gene is left open where the match is weak. Clone size is given for some rows only: seen once, a few or many times, or a class if the clone is expanded.

j_gene	abundance	d_gene	v_gene	CDR3nt	CDR3aa
TRBJ2-7	.	.	TRBV28	TGTGCCAGCAGAGGGGAGGACGAGCAGTACTTC	CASRGEDEQYF
TRBJ2-5	.	TRBD2	TRBV28	TGTGCCAGCTTAAGTCGGACTAGCGGGATCCAAGAGACCCAGTACTTC	CASLSRTSGIQETQYF
TRBJ1-1	.	.	TRBV2	TGTGCCAGCAGGGTAGGTCGGAGCATGAACACTGAAGCTTTCTTT	CASRVGRSMNTEAFF
TRBJ1-3	.	TRBD1	TRBV4-1	TGCGCCAGCAACCCAAGACAGGGGGCTGGAAACACCATATATTTT	CASNPRQGAGNTIYF
TRBJ2-7	.	TRBD1	TRBV28	TGTGCCAGCAGACCCCTGGGACAGGGGACCCCCGAGCAGTACTTC	CASRPLGQGTPEQYF
TRBJ1-3	.	.	TRBV18	TGTGCCAGCTCACCAAACACGCGGGACCCCTCTGGAAACACCATATATTTT	CASSPNTRDPSGNTIYF
TRBJ1-4	medium-sized	.	TRBV7-9	TGTGCCAGCAGCCCGGTGGGCGAAAAACTGTTTTTT	CASSPVGEKLFF
TRBJ2-1	.	TRBD1	TRBV18	TGTGCCAGCTCACCGAAGGACAGGGGCAACTACAATGAGCAGTTCTTC	CASSPKDRGNYNEQFF
TRBJ2-2	.	.	TRBV28	TGTGCCAGCAGTTCGGCAGGTCAAACCGGGGAGCTGTTTTTT	CASSSAGQTGELFF
TRBJ1-2	.	.	TRBV27	TGTGCCAGCAGTTTAAGCCCCGGAGGGGTACTGTGGGGCTACACCTTC	CASSLSPGGVLWGYTF
TRBJ2-6	.	.	TRBV4-3	TGCGCCAGCAGCCAAGCTTCCGGGACTGGGGCCAACGTCCTGACTTTC	CASSQASGTGANVLTF
TRBJ2-7	.	.	TRBV6-7	TGTGCCAGCAGTTACCCCGGGTCCCCGGCTGCCTACGAGCAGTACTTC	CASSYPGSPAAYEQYF
TRBJ2-7	.	.	TRBV6-5	TGTGCCAGCATTGGCTCGGGCTCCTACGAGCAGTACTTC	CASIGSGSYEQYF
TRBJ1-2	.	TRBD1	TRBV19	TGTGCCACCCACCTGGGACAGGGTTATAACTATGGCTACACCTTC	CATHLGQGYNYGYTF
TRBJ1-1	.	.	TRBV7-9	TGTGCCAGCAGCTTGGAACAGGGCACTGAAGCTTTCTTT	CASSLEQGTEAFF
TRBJ1-5	.	.	TRBV4-3	TGCGCCAGCAGCCTGACAGTGGGGAGCAATCAGCCCCAGCATTTT	CASSLTVGSNQPQHF